This paragraph reports one T cell receptor (beta chain). The assay was immunoSEQ multiplex PCR, and TCRdb's table has in-frame clones only and misses some. This sample has approximately 77,000 clones; 85% to 95% occur once, and the top ten carry about 0.35%. The CDR3 is 14 residues long. Germline-derived CDR1 and CDR2 are KGHSY and FQNENV. V was clipped by 0 bases and J by 10 bases, with 10 bases between them. The data were taken from a study of technical replicates of blood from four donors. The V and J genes are TRBV16 and TRBJ1-6; D remains ambiguous. Sequenced: T cells isolated from PBMCs. This clonotype originated in a human donor in good health. The CDR3 spells CASSQSWSESPLHF. CDR3 bases: TGTGCCAGCAGCCAATCGTGGTCAGAATCACCCCTCCACTTT.